This T cell receptor beta chain was sequenced in a study of T cell clonality in common variable immunodeficiency. Donors gave about 5 to 8.5 ml heparinized peripheral whole blood. This clone was seen more than once but under ten times. Its antigen is unidentified. The CDR3 goes on 3 residues after the read ends, and that part is filled in from the germline J gene. General observations from the study: In common variable immunodeficiency, TCR beta chains reportedly carried fewer deletions and N-nucleotide insertions.

Assay used: immunoSEQ multiplex PCR; TCRdb lists only in-frame clones, some missing. Captured here are approximately 18,000 clones, none seen once; the top ten comprise 6% to 8.5%. The CDR3 loop spans 14 amino acids. V gave up 3 bases and J gave up 2 bases, with 12 bases separating them. CDR1 SGHNT and CDR2 YYREEE come from the germline V gene (reference sequence). This sequence was found in a human donor with common variable immunodeficiency. V and J are TRBV5-4 and TRBJ2-7; D is unclear. Sequenced sample: peripheral blood mononuclear cells. The CDR3 loop reads CASSSPDTAYEQYF. The CDR3 DNA, read in part, is TGTGCCAGCAGCTCTCCCGACACGGCCTACGAG.